Each of the 17 T cell receptor beta chains below was sequenced from the same sample in a study of CD8+ T cells in alopecia areata. Stated treatment: oral pan-JAK inhibitor, 5-10 mg twice daily. The authors extracted RNA and reverse transcribed it into cDNA as the sequencing template. Some clones are missing from TCRdb's copy, which holds only in-frame ones; the method was immunoSEQ multiplex PCR. The table includes 200,000 or so clones, roughly two fifths detected once. The sequences come from CD4+ T cells sorted from blood, collected around week 37, from a patient treated with tofacitinib. These receptors came from a human donor with alopecia areata.

The sample holds a few counts of this clone. The V and J genes are TRBV9 and TRBJ2-7; perhaps D is TRBD1 or TRBD2 (6 bases each). V lost 0 bases to trimming and J lost 6 bases, with 13 bases between them. The CDR3 totals 14 residues. The V gene's germline CDR1 is SGDLS and CDR2 YYNGEE. The CDR3 DNA reads TGTGCCAGCAGCGTAGGTCATGGGGGGCTCGAGCAGTACTTC. As protein: CASSVGHGGLEQYF.

This rearrangement joins TRBV6-6 to TRBJ2-1, with 12 bases lining up with TRBD2. Germline CDR1 is MNHNY and CDR2 is SVGAGI (reference sequence). CDR3 length: 15 amino acids. V lost 5 bases and J lost 10; bases outside the gene matches: 9. The CDR3 DNA reads as TGTGCCAGCAGTGACGGGCCAACTAGCGGGAGGGAGCAGTTCTTC. This encodes CASSDGPTSGREQFF.

This clone was seen a few times. The chain uses TRBV7-2 and TRBJ2-5, with TRBD2 matching 7 bases. Germline V gene data show CDR1 as SGHTA and CDR2 as FQGNSA. V lost 0 bases to trimming and J lost 4 bases; unmatched junction nucleotides: 5. The CDR3 has 15 amino acids. CDR3 DNA: TGTGCCAGCAGCTTAGCCGGGACTATTTCAGAGACCCAGTACTTC. Protein product: CASSLAGTISETQYF.

J is TRBJ2-3 and V is TRBV30; D is possibly TRBD1 (6 bases). V was shortened by 5 bases and J by 2 bases, with 14 bases between the two germline ends. Germline CDR1 GTSNPN, CDR2 SVGIG (reference sequence). The CDR3 is 14 amino acids. CDR3 in DNA: TGTGCCTGGGGTACCCGGACAGACACAGATACGCAGTATTTT. This gives the protein CAWGTRTDTDTQYF. Full variable domain (missing parts from reference TRBV30 and TRBJ2-3): SQTIHQWPATLVQPVGSPLSLECTVEGTSNPNLYWYRQAAGRGLQLLFYSVGIGQISSEVPQNLSASRPQDRQFILSSKKLLLSDSGFYLCAWGTRTDTDTQYFGPGTRLTVL.

This chain links TRBV5-1 with TRBJ2-3, with TRBD1 matching over 9 bases. The V segment lost 1 base and the J segment 5 bases; nucleotides outside the gene matches: 8. CDR1 and CDR2 (germline): SGHRS, YFSETQ. The length of the CDR3 is 16 residues. The CDR3: CASSLSGQGFVDTQYF. The CDR3 region has the DNA TGCGCCAGCAGCTTGTCGGGACAGGGTTTTGTAGATACGCAGTATTTT.

The V call is TRBV7-2, the J call TRBJ1-2; a weak D match, TRBD1 (5 bases). Trimming left V 8 bases short and J 5 bases short, with 18 bases between. Germline V lookup: CDR1 SGHTA, CDR2 FQGNSA. CDR3 size: 14 residues. CDR3 residues: CASGRWGDGYGYTF. The CDR3 DNA reads as TGTGCCAGCGGACGTTGGGGGGACGGGTATGGCTACACCTTC.

This clone was found once. V usage is TRBV29-1 and J usage is TRBJ1-1; TRBD1 aligns across 10 bases. V lost 6 bases to trimming and J lost 5 bases; unmatched junction nucleotides: 12. The CDR3 runs to 15 residues. Per the germline V gene, CDR1 is SQVTM and CDR2 is ANQGSEA. CDR3 region: CSVGATGGFGTEAFF. CDR3 nucleotides: TGCAGCGTGGGGGCGACAGGGGGCTTTGGTACTGAAGCTTTCTTT.

The V call is TRBV4-3, the J call TRBJ1-1, with D tentatively TRBD1 (5 bases). The CDR3 covers 13 residues. V was shortened by 5 bases and J by 4 bases, with 11 bases between the two germline ends. CDR1 is LGHNA and CDR2 is YSLEER in the germline V gene. CDR3 sequence: CASSSVGGTEAFF. CDR3 DNA sequence: TGCGCCAGCAGCTCGGTTGGGGGCACTGAAGCTTTCTTT.

This chain joins TRBV6-5 and TRBJ1-2; tentatively, D is TRBD1 (6 bases). The CDR3 runs to 15 residues. V dropped 5 bases and J dropped 4 bases, with 17 bases sitting between them. Germline values: CDR1 MNHEY, CDR2 SVGAGI. CDR3 DNA: TGTGCCAGCAGTCCCGGGTGGGGGGCGACCTATGGCTACACCTTC. Translated: CASSPGWGATYGYTF.

The chain combines TRBV20-1 with TRBJ2-7; D gene ambiguous. The CDR3 spans 11 residues. Germline V lookup: CDR1 DFQATT, CDR2 SNEGSKA (reference sequence). V gave up 4 bases and J gave up 7 bases, with 11 bases separating them. This CDR3 reads CSAISPREQYF. The CDR3 coding sequence is TGCAGTGCTATTTCACCTAGGGAGCAGTACTTC.

V usage is TRBV5-1 and J usage is TRBJ2-7; D is undetermined. Germline assignment: CDR1 SGHRS and CDR2 YFSETQ. This CDR3 is built from 11 residues. The ends were cut back, 4 bases at V and 3 bases at J, with 5 bases in the middle. CDR3 nucleotide sequence: TGCGCCAGCAGCGGAGTCTACGAGCAGTACTTC. Protein product: CASSGVYEQYF. The full variable domain, completed using reference TRBV5-1 and TRBJ2-7, is KAGVTQTPRYLIKTRGQQVTLSCSPISGHRSVSWYQQTPGQGLQFLFEYFSETQRNKGNFPGRFSGRQFSNSRSEMNVSTLELGDSALYLCASSGVYEQYFGPGTRLTVT.

The chain couples TRBV7-9 to TRBJ1-5; D might be TRBD1 (5 bases). The CDR3 runs 15 residues. Trimming left V 1 base short and J 1 base short, with 8 bases between. The germline V gene encodes CDR1 SEHNR and CDR2 FQNEAQ (reference sequence). Here the CDR3 reads CASSLEGLSNQPQHF. Here the CDR3 DNA reads TGTGCCAGCAGCTTAGAGGGGTTAAGCAATCAGCCCCAGCATTTT.

The chain combines TRBV4-2 with TRBJ2-5; 7 bases are a match to TRBD2. The CDR3 runs 14 residues. The V gene end was trimmed by 3 bases and the J gene end by 3 bases; junction bases not matched to a gene: 4. Germline CDR1 reads LGHNA; CDR2 reads YNFKEQ. The CDR3 spells CASSQRLAEETQYF. In nucleotides, the CDR3 is TGTGCCAGCAGCCAGAGGCTAGCGGAAGAGACCCAGTACTTC.

This clone occurred a few times. This chain links TRBV28 with TRBJ2-7, with 9 bases fitting TRBD2. Germline CDR1 reads MDHEN; CDR2 reads SYDVKM. V was clipped by 7 bases and J by 1 base; unmatched bases: 11. The CDR3 runs 16 residues. This CDR3 is CASTTSRTSVSYEQYF. CDR3 DNA: TGTGCCAGCACCACTTCGCGGACTAGCGTTTCCTACGAGCAGTACTTC.

This chain uses TRBV7-2 with TRBJ2-3; weak D call: TRBD2 (5 bases). The CDR3 contains 14 residues. V gave up 3 bases and J gave up 8 bases, with 15 bases separating them. In germline, CDR1 is SGHTA, CDR2 FQGNSA. The CDR3 region is CASSFRTPGVTQYF. DNA of the CDR3: TGTGCCAGCAGCTTCAGGACTCCCGGGGTTACGCAGTATTTT.

The CDR3 DNA reads TGTGCCAGCAGCTTAGTCCAGTCGAGCTCCTACGAGCAGTACTTC. Residues: CASSLVQSSSYEQYF. V and J are TRBV7-2 and TRBJ2-7, with D uncertain. CDR1 and CDR2 from the germline V gene are SGHTA and FQGNSA. The CDR3 has 15 amino acids. The V end lost 1 base, the J end lost 0 bases, and 10 bases lay between the germline ends.

A single count supports this clone. CDR3 coding DNA: TGTGCCAGCAGTGCTTGGCTCGGACAGGGCCAGCCGGAGACCCAGTACTTC. Encoded protein: CASSAWLGQGQPETQYF. This chain connects TRBV6-1 to TRBJ2-5; 8 bases line up with TRBD1. Germline V CDR1 and CDR2: MNHNS, SASEGT. This CDR3 has 17 residues. The trim removed 4 bases at V and 5 bases at J, leaving 15 bases unmatched.